Here is one TCR beta chain with its context. The antigen is not known. This sample is part of a study of cytomegalovirus exposure and HLA in healthy donors. Whole-study context: Sequencing of 150 million to 200 million T cells in an earlier analysis found 100 million or so unique TCR beta sequences. Findings of the study overall: One cluster of highly shared sequence variants probably arose as a sequencing artifact. In vitro assays verified that a few CMV-associated chains recognized CMV antigens specifically. Earlier analysis yielded a pattern in which most TCR beta V segments were productive about 90% or about 30% of the time.

Amplification used 60 Vbeta primers and 13 Jbeta primers. Sequencing was performed with immunoSEQ multiplex PCR; in TCRdb, only in-frame clones are kept and a portion is missing. The sample holds some 67,000 clones, approximately 71% seen once. The CDR3 sequence is 14 residues long. V lost 3 bases to trimming and J lost 10 bases; unmatched junction nucleotides: 5. The V gene's germline CDR1 is KGHSH and CDR2 LQKENI. The chain couples TRBV18 to TRBJ1-6; TRBD1 aligns across 8 bases. The sample consisted of PBMCs. The TCR sequence derives from a man in his sixties in good health and CMV-seropositive. The CDR3 DNA reads TGTGCCAGCTCACCGGAGACAGGGGCATCACCCCTCCACTTT. It encodes CASSPETGASPLHF.